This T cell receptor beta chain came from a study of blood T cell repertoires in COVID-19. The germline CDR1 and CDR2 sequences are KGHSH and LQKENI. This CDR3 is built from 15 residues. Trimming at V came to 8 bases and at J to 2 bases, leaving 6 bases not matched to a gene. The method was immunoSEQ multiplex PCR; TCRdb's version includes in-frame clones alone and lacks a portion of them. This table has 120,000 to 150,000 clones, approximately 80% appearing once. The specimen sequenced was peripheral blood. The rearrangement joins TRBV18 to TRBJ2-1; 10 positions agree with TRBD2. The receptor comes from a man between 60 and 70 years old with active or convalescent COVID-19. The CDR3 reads CASTLGLAAYNEQFF. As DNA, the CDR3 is TGTGCCAGCACACTAGGACTAGCGGCCTACAATGAGCAGTTCTTC.